This T cell receptor beta chain was observed in a study of a mutant IDH1 vaccine in newly diagnosed glioma. Worth noting for this clone: The target antigen is unknown.

As for time point: week 5, during vaccination. The study gave 300 ug of mutant IDH1 20-mer peptide per vaccine dose, with topical imiquimod. Produced via immunoSEQ multiplex PCR; TCRdb's table is partial and in-frame only. In the table there are approximately 61,000 clones, about 81% of which are singletons. The specimen was PBMCs, collected from a glioma patient whose treatment included an IDH1 peptide vaccine. This sequence was found in a woman aged 45-59 years with glioma.

CDR3: CASSAEQGAQGNTIYF. Written as DNA, the CDR3 is TGTGCCAGCAGTGCAGAACAGGGGGCGCAAGGAAACACCATATATTTT. The chain carries TRBV6-1 and TRBJ1-3; 9 nucleotides agree with TRBD1. CDR3 size: 16 residues. The germline V gene encodes CDR1 MNHNS and CDR2 SASEGT. V shed 4 bases, J shed 4 bases, and the junction held 8 bases outside the gene matches.